A selection of T cell receptor beta chains follows, all from one sample in a study of cytomegalovirus exposure and HLA in healthy donors. Generated by immunoSEQ multiplex PCR, the TCRdb table keeps only in-frame clones and is missing some. The table has 100,000 to 150,000 clones, about two thirds seen once. Sequencing used PBMCs. The receptor set was obtained from a woman aged 55-69 years in good health and CMV-seropositive. Both conserved end residues are part of each CDR3. Fields, in order: clone size, J gene, CDR3 length, V gene, D gene, CDR3 protein, CDR3 DNA. D genes are given only for firm matches. Not all rows give a size; the values are once, few, many and, for expanded clones, a class.

.	TRBJ2-4	15	TRBV7-9	TRBD2	CASSLARGLENIQYF	TGTGCCAGCAGCTTAGCGAGGGGACTAGAGAACATTCAGTACTTC
few	TRBJ2-7	15	TRBV9	TRBD1	CASSPWDSKTYEQYF	TGTGCCAGCAGCCCTTGGGACAGCAAAACCTACGAGCAGTACTTC
.	TRBJ2-7	13	TRBV5-1	TRBD1	CASSPRQGYEQYF	TGCGCCAGCAGCCCACGACAGGGCTACGAGCAGTACTTC
once	TRBJ2-4	17	TRBV2	.	CASSVGRDTLAKNIQYF	TGTGCCAGCAGTGTGGGCAGGGACACCTTAGCCAAAAACATTCAGTACTTC
.	TRBJ2-7	16	TRBV6-1	TRBD1	CASSVHGTGGTYEQYF	TGTGCCAGCAGTGTTCATGGGACAGGGGGTACCTACGAGCAGTACTTC
few	TRBJ2-3	16	TRBV5-6	TRBD2	CASSLTSGGAPDTQYF	TGTGCCAGCAGCTTGACTAGCGGGGGGGCCCCAGATACGCAGTATTTT
.	TRBJ2-2	15	TRBV11-3	.	CASSLGPEPFGELFF	TGTGCCAGCAGCTTGGGGCCAGAACCTTTCGGGGAGCTGTTTTTT
.	TRBJ1-5	15	TRBV4-1	.	CASSHPTGDNQPQHF	TGCGCCAGCAGCCACCCTACAGGTGACAATCAGCCCCAGCATTTT
few	TRBJ1-2	15	TRBV11-2	.	CASSRGQRPNYGYTF	TGTGCCAGCAGCCGCGGACAGAGACCTAACTATGGCTACACCTTC
.	TRBJ1-1	15	TRBV7-6	.	CASSSQGHMNTEAFF	TGTGCCAGCAGCTCACAGGGCCACATGAACACTGAAGCTTTCTTT
.	TRBJ1-2	15	TRBV6-5	.	CASRSDSGHPHGYTF	TGTGCCAGCAGAAGTGACTCAGGGCACCCCCATGGCTACACCTTC
.	TRBJ2-5	17	TRBV7-3	TRBD2	CASSLGLAGVGFETQYF	TGTGCCAGCAGCCTGGGACTAGCGGGGGTGGGTTTCGAGACCCAGTACTTC
.	TRBJ2-7	13	TRBV6-5	.	CASSYSASYEQYF	TGTGCCAGCAGTTACTCCGCCAGCTACGAGCAGTACTTC
.	TRBJ2-3	14	TRBV11-3	TRBD1	CASSDVTGGNTQYF	TGTGCCAGCAGCGACGTGACAGGGGGTAATACGCAGTATTTT
.	TRBJ1-1	13	TRBV19	.	CASSSAGNTEAFF	TGTGCCAGTAGTAGTGCGGGAAACACTGAAGCTTTCTTT
.	TRBJ2-1	15	TRBV4-2	TRBD2	CASSQERLAENEQFF	TGTGCCAGCAGCCAAGAGCGGCTAGCGGAAAATGAGCAGTTCTTC
.	TRBJ1-5	13	TRBV15	.	CATSRPGNQPQHF	TGTGCCACCAGCAGACCAGGGAATCAGCCCCAGCATTTT
.	TRBJ1-5	15	TRBV5-6	.	CASSLGSGGGQPQHF	TGTGCCAGCAGCTTGGGTTCCGGGGGTGGTCAGCCCCAGCATTTT
.	TRBJ1-2	14	TRBV2	TRBD1	CASSEMGTGMFYTF	TGTGCCAGCAGTGAAATGGGGACAGGGATGTTCTACACCTTC
few	TRBJ2-5	16	TRBV13	TRBD1	CASSFDADRSQETQYF	TGTGCCAGCAGCTTTGATGCGGACAGGAGCCAAGAGACCCAGTACTTC
once	TRBJ2-1	17	TRBV11-1	TRBD1	CASSPRSGTGGGNEQFF	TGTGCCAGCAGCCCTCGCTCCGGGACAGGGGGCGGGAATGAGCAGTTCTTC
.	TRBJ2-7	21	TRBV10-3	TRBD1	CAISESRVRQGARVLYYEQYF	TGTGCCATCAGTGAGTCCAGGGTCAGACAGGGGGCAAGGGTCCTATACTACGAGCAGTACTTC
.	TRBJ1-2	14	TRBV6-5	TRBD1	CASSFDRGNYGYTF	TGTGCCAGCAGTTTCGACAGGGGAAACTATGGCTACACCTTC
.	TRBJ1-1	13	TRBV25-1	.	CASSLQQNTEAFF	TGTGCCAGCAGTTTACAGCAAAACACTGAAGCTTTCTTT
few	TRBJ2-3	15	TRBV18	TRBD1	CASSRTGGDTDTQYF	TGTGCCAGCTCACGAACAGGGGGTGACACAGATACGCAGTATTTT
.	TRBJ1-5	16	TRBV19	.	CASSIDFRYSNQPQHF	TGTGCCAGTAGTATAGATTTCCGTTATAGCAATCAGCCCCAGCATTTT
.	TRBJ1-4	15	TRBV5-4	TRBD1	CASSSTGAGNEKLFF	TGTGCCAGCAGCTCGACAGGGGCAGGCAATGAAAAACTGTTTTTT
.	TRBJ2-1	11	TRBV7-9	.	CASSSPGLQFF	TGTGCCAGCAGCTCTCCAGGATTGCAGTTCTTC
.	TRBJ1-5	15	TRBV2	.	CASSNFPPGYQPQHF	TGTGCCAGCAGTAATTTCCCCCCAGGATATCAGCCCCAGCATTTT
once	TRBJ2-3	12	TRBV29-1	.	CSVRQGTDTQYF	TGCAGCGTTCGACAGGGCACAGATACGCAGTATTTT
.	TRBJ1-6	16	TRBV2	.	CASKERTSSYNSPLHF	TGTGCCAGCAAAGAGCGGACGAGCTCCTATAATTCACCCCTCCACTTT
.	TRBJ2-5	13	TRBV11-2	TRBD1	CASSPTGGETQYF	TGTGCCAGCAGCCCGACAGGGGGAGAGACCCAGTACTTC
.	TRBJ1-1	14	TRBV5-6	TRBD1	CASSVGQGWSEAFF	TGTGCCAGCAGCGTAGGACAGGGCTGGTCTGAAGCTTTCTTT
few	TRBJ1-5	14	TRBV11-3	.	CAREYEGGNQPQHF	TGTGCCAGGGAATATGAGGGAGGCAATCAGCCCCAGCATTTT
few	TRBJ1-3	15	TRBV13	TRBD1	CASSSRGPEGNTIYF	TGTGCCAGCAGCTCCAGGGGGCCAGAAGGAAACACCATATATTTT
.	TRBJ1-1	13	TRBV7-3	TRBD1	CASSPGTGGEAFF	TGTGCCAGCAGCCCAGGGACAGGGGGAGAAGCTTTCTTT
.	TRBJ2-3	17	TRBV4-2	TRBD2	CASSQDANSGGRDTQYF	TGTGCCAGCAGCCAAGATGCTAATAGCGGGGGTAGAGATACGCAGTATTTT
.	TRBJ2-7	13	TRBV15	.	CATSRGLAAEQYF	TGTGCCACCAGCAGAGGGTTAGCAGCAGAGCAGTACTTC
few	TRBJ1-2	13	TRBV6-5	.	CASSYRGTGGYTF	TGTGCCAGCAGTTACCGGGGAACCGGTGGCTACACCTTC
once	TRBJ2-7	14	TRBV5-1	TRBD2	CASSRTSGSYEQYF	TGCGCCAGCAGCCGGACTAGCGGGTCCTACGAGCAGTACTTC
.	TRBJ2-1	13	TRBV29-1	.	CSVRGYVYNEQFF	TGCAGCGTTAGAGGGTATGTTTACAATGAGCAGTTCTTC
.	TRBJ1-5	18	TRBV5-1	.	CASSLGGSGSGSNQPQHF	TGCGCCAGCAGCTTGGGAGGGAGCGGGAGCGGCAGCAATCAGCCCCAGCATTTT
.	TRBJ2-7	16	TRBV5-1	TRBD1	CASSLAGTVASYEQYF	TGCGCCAGCAGCTTGGCGGGGACAGTAGCCTCCTACGAGCAGTACTTC
few	TRBJ1-1	16	TRBV5-4	TRBD1	CASSHGTARMNTEAFF	TGTGCCAGCAGCCACGGGACAGCTAGGATGAACACTGAAGCTTTCTTT
.	TRBJ1-2	14	TRBV29-1	TRBD1	CSAEGQGSSYGYTF	TGCAGCGCTGAAGGACAGGGGAGTAGCTATGGCTACACCTTC
.	TRBJ1-3	16	TRBV5-1	TRBD1	CASSLTGGTSRNTIYF	TGCGCCAGCAGCCTGACAGGGGGAACCTCTCGAAACACCATATATTTT
.	TRBJ1-2	17	TRBV5-1	.	CASSLAGQPIIGYGYTF	TGCGCCAGCAGCTTGGCTGGACAGCCTATCATTGGGTATGGCTACACCTTC
.	TRBJ2-1	14	TRBV6-4	.	CASSRGEGANEQFF	TGTGCCAGCAGTCGTGGGGAAGGGGCCAATGAGCAGTTCTTC
.	TRBJ1-1	15	TRBV7-6	.	CASSLDSGAYTEAFF	TGTGCCAGCAGCTTAGACAGTGGGGCGTACACTGAAGCTTTCTTT
.	TRBJ2-7	15	TRBV27	TRBD2	CASSSPSGASYEQYF	TGTGCCAGCAGTTCGCCCAGCGGGGCCTCCTACGAGCAGTACTTC
.	TRBJ1-1	16	TRBV5-4	TRBD1	CASSRLGQVGSTEAFF	TGTGCCAGCAGCCGGCTCGGACAGGTCGGAAGCACTGAAGCTTTCTTT
.	TRBJ1-3	15	TRBV28	.	CASSKWGGSGNTIYF	TGTGCCAGCTCTAAATGGGGCGGATCTGGAAACACCATATATTTT
.	TRBJ2-7	13	TRBV19	.	CAAGRGRGSEQYF	TGTGCCGCTGGCCGGGGTCGGGGATCCGAGCAGTACTTC
.	TRBJ1-1	13	TRBV2	TRBD1	CASSGQGDTEAFF	TGTGCCAGCAGCGGACAGGGAGACACTGAAGCTTTCTTT
few	TRBJ2-1	15	TRBV5-4	.	CASSRQGSSYNEQFF	TGTGCCAGCAGCCGTCAGGGGAGCTCCTACAATGAGCAGTTCTTC
.	TRBJ1-4	14	TRBV21-1	.	CAKARTGGGEKLFF	TGTGCCAAGGCGAGGACAGGAGGGGGTGAAAAACTGTTTTTT
.	TRBJ1-5	14	TRBV2	.	CASSERGIRQPQHF	TGTGCCAGCAGTGAAAGGGGGATCCGTCAGCCCCAGCATTTT
.	TRBJ2-2	13	TRBV19	.	CASMAPQTGELFF	TGTGCCAGTATGGCCCCCCAGACCGGGGAGCTGTTTTTT
once	TRBJ2-2	16	TRBV7-9	.	CASSLEGRGRSGELFF	TGTGCCAGCAGCTTAGAGGGCCGGGGTCGGTCCGGGGAGCTGTTTTTT
.	TRBJ2-2	17	TRBV19	.	CASSPARQGGNTGELFF	TGTGCCAGTAGCCCAGCCAGGCAGGGGGGGAACACCGGGGAGCTGTTTTTT